Listed below are T cell receptor beta chains from one sample, sequenced in a study of blood T cell repertoires in COVID-19. Assay: immunoSEQ multiplex PCR; the TCRdb copy retains only in-frame clones and omits some. The sample contains some 250,000 clones, approximately 84% of which appear only once. The sample consisted of peripheral blood. The receptor source for this set is a woman in her 30s who had recovered from COVID-19. Both conserved end residues are part of each CDR3. D genes are given only for firm matches. Clone size is stated in some rows and not others, as once, few, many or a class when expanded.

d_call j_call clone_size v_call cdr3_nt cdr3_aa
TRBD1 TRBJ2-6 - TRBV2 TGTGCCAGCAGGCTGTTCCCGGGACAGGCATCTGGGGCCAACGTCCTGACTTTC CASRLFPGQASGANVLTF
TRBD2 TRBJ2-7 - TRBV13 TGTGCCAGCAGCTTAGTACAGGGGTTCGGGCTAGCGGGGTCGCAGGGGACCTACGAGCAGTACTTC CASSLVQGFGLAGSQGTYEQYF
TRBD1 TRBJ1-2 - TRBV19 TGTGCCACACAAACTCGACAGGGCTTCAGAGGCTACACCTTC CATQTRQGFRGYTF
- TRBJ1-1 - TRBV7-8 TGTGCCAGCAGCCCCACATGGAGGACTGAAGCTTTCTTT CASSPTWRTEAFF
TRBD1 TRBJ2-7 - TRBV6-4 TGTGCCAGCAGTCAGGGTTGGACAGGGCCCTACGAGCAGTACTTC CASSQGWTGPYEQYF
TRBD2 TRBJ2-2 - TRBV5-1 TGCGCCAGCAGCTTGGGTGGCAGCGGGGGCTCCGGGGAGCTGTTTTTT CASSLGGSGGSGELFF
TRBD1 TRBJ1-3 - TRBV5-1 TGCGCCAGCAGCCCCGGGACAGCTGGAAACACCATATATTTT CASSPGTAGNTIYF
TRBD1 TRBJ1-6 - TRBV7-6 TGTGCCAGCAGCTTAGAGACAGGGGGTACAAAGAGCTCCTATAATTCACCCCTCCACTTT CASSLETGGTKSSYNSPLHF
- TRBJ2-4 - TRBV7-2 TGTGCCAGCAGCTTAAAGGGGGCCAAAAACATTCAGTACTTC CASSLKGAKNIQYF
- TRBJ1-5 once TRBV15 TGTGCCACCAGCACCCCGACGGGGGGCGGGGATCGAGATGGCAATCAGCCCCAGCATTTT CATSTPTGGGDRDGNQPQHF
- TRBJ2-1 - TRBV27 TGTGCCAGCAGTTTGTCAGGGGTCAATGAGCAGTTCTTC CASSLSGVNEQFF
TRBD1 TRBJ2-7 - TRBV18 TGTGCCAGCTCACCCCCCCGGGACAGGGTCTACGAGCAGTACTTC CASSPPRDRVYEQYF
- TRBJ1-4 - TRBV19 TGTGCCAGTACAGCGGGACACTGGGAAAAACTGTTTTTT CASTAGHWEKLFF
TRBD1 TRBJ2-2 - TRBV7-7 TGTGCCAGCAGCTTACGGGGGACAGGGGGTACAGCCGGGGAGCTGTTTTTT CASSLRGTGGTAGELFF
TRBD1 TRBJ2-5 - TRBV5-1 TGCGCCAGCAGCTTCGGACAGGGGGAGACCCAGTACTTC CASSFGQGETQYF
TRBD2 TRBJ2-3 - TRBV4-1 TGCGCCAGCAGCCACCTAGCGGGGGGGTACTTAGCAGATACGCAGTATTTT CASSHLAGGYLADTQYF
TRBD1 TRBJ2-2 - TRBV3-1/TRBV3-2 TGTGCCAGCAGCCAACTCCAGGGGGCGCCCACCGGGGAGCTGTTTTTT CASSQLQGAPTGELFF
- TRBJ2-3 once TRBV4-1 TGCGCCAGCAGGCCCCCGACGGGGGATACGCAGTATTTT CASRPPTGDTQYF
TRBD2 TRBJ2-1 - TRBV10-3 TGTGCCATCAGTGAGCGAGGCGGGGGAGCGAACAATGAGCAGTTCTTC CAISERGGGANNEQFF
- TRBJ1-5 - TRBV3-1/TRBV3-2 TGTGCCAGCAGCCAAGGACAGCTTAGCAATCAGCCCCAGCATTTT CASSQGQLSNQPQHF
TRBD2 TRBJ2-2 - TRBV6-1 TGTGCCAGCAGTGACCCCGGGACTAGCCGGACCGGGGAGCTGTTTTTT CASSDPGTSRTGELFF
TRBD2 TRBJ2-2 - TRBV19 TGTGCCAGTAGTAGCGTCGGGGGGATGACCGGGGAGCTGTTTTTT CASSSVGGMTGELFF
- TRBJ2-5 - TRBV19 TGTGCCAGTAGTATATCCCAGGGCGCAGAGACCCAGTACTTC CASSISQGAETQYF
- TRBJ2-2 - TRBV7-3 TGTGCCAGCAGCTTTACGCGGAACACCGGGGAGCTGTTTTTT CASSFTRNTGELFF
TRBD2 TRBJ2-1 - TRBV4-2 TGTGCCAGCAGCCAAACCTCCGGGACTAGCGGGGGTGGGGGGCAGTTCTTC CASSQTSGTSGGGGQFF
- TRBJ2-2 - TRBV3-1/TRBV3-2 TGTGCCAGCAGCCAAGGGCAGGGGTCCGGGGAGCTGTTTTTT CASSQGQGSGELFF
- TRBJ2-3 - TRBV12-3/TRBV12-4 TGTGCCAGCAGTCCCCGGGGATCGGGGTATTTT CASSPRGSGYF
- TRBJ2-2 - TRBV18 TGTGCCAGCTCACAATCGAGCACCGGGGAGCTGTTTTTT CASSQSSTGELFF
- TRBJ1-1 - TRBV18 TGTGCCAGCTCACCACAGGGGGACGGTACTGAAGCTTTCTTT CASSPQGDGTEAFF
- TRBJ1-5 - TRBV30 TGTGCCTGGAGTGTACGCCCAGGACTAAGGGGCAATCAGCCCCAGCATTTT CAWSVRPGLRGNQPQHF
- TRBJ2-3 once TRBV5-6 TGTGCCAGCAGCTTGCCCCCCCCCGAGGGACTTACGCAGTATTTT CASSLPPPEGLTQYF
TRBD1 TRBJ2-7 - TRBV7-9 TGTGCCAGCAGCTTCCCGGACAGGGAAGACGAGCAGTACTTC CASSFPDREDEQYF
TRBD2 TRBJ2-3 - TRBV2 TGTGCCAGCAGGCCTAGACTAGCGGGGACATCCGGCACAGATACGCAGTATTTT CASRPRLAGTSGTDTQYF
TRBD2 TRBJ2-7 - TRBV6-1 TGTGCCAGCACCCGGGGGGGCGTATACGAGCAGTACTTC CASTRGGVYEQYF
- TRBJ2-7 - TRBV5-1 TGCGCCAGCAGCTTTATAGACTCCTACGAGCAGTACTTC CASSFIDSYEQYF
- TRBJ2-4 - TRBV6-5 TGTGCCAGCAGTACCGCGGTCCTGGCCAAAAACATTCAGTACTTC CASSTAVLAKNIQYF
- TRBJ2-2 - TRBV2 TGTGCCAGCAAGCAAGAACTAGGCACCGGGGAGCTGTTTTTT CASKQELGTGELFF
- TRBJ2-5 - TRBV28 TGTGCCCACCAAGATGCGGGGACCCAGTACTTC CAHQDAGTQYF
- TRBJ1-2 - TRBV5-8 TGTGCCAGCAGCTCTGGGACACCCAGCCCGGAGAACTATGGCTACACCTTC CASSSGTPSPENYGYTF
TRBD2 TRBJ2-3 once TRBV2 TGTGCCAGCAGTGAAGAAGCGGGGGCCGCGGGAGATACGCAGTATTTT CASSEEAGAAGDTQYF
- TRBJ1-6 few TRBV5-1 TGCGCCAGCAGCGTCGATGTAGCGGATTCACCCCTCCACTTT CASSVDVADSPLHF
TRBD1 TRBJ2-3 - TRBV11-2 TGTGCCAGCAGCCGGACAGGTCCACTGGATACGCAGTATTTT CASSRTGPLDTQYF
- TRBJ2-7 - TRBV6-2/TRBV6-3 TGTGCCAGCAGCCCTCAATACCAGGGCTTAAAGGGGGAGCAGTACTTC CASSPQYQGLKGEQYF
TRBD1 TRBJ1-4 once TRBV6-1 TGTGCCAGCAGTGAAAGTACCGGGACAGAAAATGAAAAACTGTTTTTT CASSESTGTENEKLFF
- TRBJ2-7 - TRBV19 TGTGCCAGTAGTAGGGGACAAACCTACGAGCAGTACTTC CASSRGQTYEQYF
TRBD2 TRBJ2-5 - TRBV4-2 TGTGCCAGCAGCCCCGGCCTCAGGCTAGCGGGGGGCAACCAAGAGACCCAGTACTTC CASSPGLRLAGGNQETQYF
TRBD2 TRBJ2-1 - TRBV19 TGTGCCAGTAGTTTAAGACTAGCGGGGGGCCTCTACAATGAGCAGTTCTTC CASSLRLAGGLYNEQFF
- TRBJ2-5 - TRBV29-1 TGCAGCGTAACCCCACTAGAGGTAACAGAGACCCAGTACTTC CSVTPLEVTETQYF
- TRBJ2-7 - TRBV3-1/TRBV3-2 TGTGCCAGCAGCCAAGGGCTGGAGTTACCTTTGAGCGAGCAGTACTTC CASSQGLELPLSEQYF
- TRBJ1-2 - TRBV2 TGTGCCAGCAGAAACACCGGACGAGGGAACTATGGCTACACCTTC CASRNTGRGNYGYTF
- TRBJ2-7 - TRBV4-1 TGCGCCAGCAGCCAAGATAGAGGGAGCAGTTACGAGCAGTACTTC CASSQDRGSSYEQYF
- TRBJ2-1 - TRBV7-8 TGTGCCAGCAGCCCAGGGGACTACAATGAGCAGTTCTTC CASSPGDYNEQFF
- TRBJ1-2 - TRBV11-2 TGTGCCAGCAGCTTAGCGGGGGGACGGAGTAACTATGGCTACACCTTC CASSLAGGRSNYGYTF
- TRBJ2-5 - TRBV15 TGTGCCACCAGCAGAGATTCAGGATGGGAGACCCAGTACTTC CATSRDSGWETQYF